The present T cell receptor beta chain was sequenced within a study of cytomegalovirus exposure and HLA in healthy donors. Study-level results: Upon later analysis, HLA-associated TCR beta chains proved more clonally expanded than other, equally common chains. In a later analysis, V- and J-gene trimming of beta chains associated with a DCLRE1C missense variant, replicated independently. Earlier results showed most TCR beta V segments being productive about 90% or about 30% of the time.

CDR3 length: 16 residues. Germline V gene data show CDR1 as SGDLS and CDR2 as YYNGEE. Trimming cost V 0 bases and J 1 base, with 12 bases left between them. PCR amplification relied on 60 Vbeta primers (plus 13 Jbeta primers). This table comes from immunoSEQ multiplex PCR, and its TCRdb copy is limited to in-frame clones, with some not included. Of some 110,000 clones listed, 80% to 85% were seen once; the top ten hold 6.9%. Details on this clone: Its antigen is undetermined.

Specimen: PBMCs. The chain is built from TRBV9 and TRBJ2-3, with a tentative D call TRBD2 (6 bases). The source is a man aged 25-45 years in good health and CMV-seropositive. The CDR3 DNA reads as TGTGCCAGCAGCGTAGGACAGTGGGAGGGCACAGATACGCAGTATTTT. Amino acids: CASSVGQWEGTDTQYF. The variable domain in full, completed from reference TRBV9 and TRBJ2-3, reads DSGVTQTPKHLITATGQRVTLRCSPRSGDLSVYWYQQSLDQGLQFLIQYYNGEERAKGNILERFSAQQFPDLHSELNLSSLELGDSALYFCASSVGQWEGTDTQYFGPGTRLTVL.